The 17 T cell receptor beta chains presented below share a single source sample, sequenced in a study of shared clonotypes between healthy human individuals. Repertoires were generated with immunoSEQ multiplex PCR, while TCRdb's copy carries only in-frame clones and drops some. The table shows about 1 million clones, with 65% to 75% occurring only once. Sequenced sample: memory CD4+ T cells sorted from blood. As for subset: CD45RA-negative fraction. All receptors come from a man between 18 and 35 years old in good health.

The chain couples TRBV27 to TRBJ1-5; the D is unclear. CDR3 length equals 14 residues. Trimming shortened V by 6 bases and J by 0 bases, and 9 bases separated the two germline ends. CDR1 MNHEY and CDR2 SMNVEV come from the germline V gene (reference sequence). The CDR3 protein is CASRSTYSNQPQHF. The CDR3 region has the DNA TGTGCCAGCAGGAGCACTTATAGCAATCAGCCCCAGCATTTT.

This clone was recorded once. This chain links TRBV5-1 with TRBJ2-5, with D hard to call. Germline lookup yields CDR1 SGHRS and CDR2 YFSETQ. The germline V and J ends were trimmed by 0 bases and 0 bases, with 3 bases remaining between them. The CDR3 is 13 amino acids. CDR3 amino acids: CASSLGDQETQYF. The CDR3 DNA reads TGCGCCAGCAGCTTGGGGGACCAAGAGACCCAGTACTTC.

This chain uses TRBV27 with TRBJ1-4; D possibly corresponds to TRBD1 (5 bases). The length of the CDR3 is 16 residues. V was pared by 3 bases and J by 7 bases, with 18 bases between. The germline CDR1 and CDR2 sequences are MNHEY and SMNVEV (reference sequence). The CDR3 region is CASSFARGLGGEKLFF. As DNA, the CDR3 is TGTGCCAGCAGTTTCGCCCGGGGACTAGGTGGTGAAAAACTGTTTTTT.

The gene calls are TRBV10-3 and TRBJ1-4; D not resolved. Between the trimmed V and J ends, which lost 7 bases and 6 bases, there was a span of 9 bases. CDR1 ENHRY and CDR2 SYGVKD come from the germline V gene. The CDR3 is 12 residues long. The CDR3, as DNA: TGTGCCATCAAAGAAGATGATGAAAAACTGTTTTTT. Its protein is CAIKEDDEKLFF.

The chain employs TRBV30 and TRBJ1-1, with 8 bases lining up with TRBD1. The V and J ends lost 2 bases and 4 bases, in that order; junction bases with no gene match: 6. The CDR3 covers 14 residues. CDR1 is GTSNPN, CDR2 SVGIG, per germline (reference sequence). The CDR3 spells CAWSTGGVGTEAFF. CDR3 coding DNA: TGTGCCTGGAGTACAGGGGGAGTGGGCACTGAAGCTTTCTTT. The variable domain in full, with the rest retrieved from reference TRBV30 and TRBJ1-1, is SQTIHQWPATLVQPVGSPLSLECTVEGTSNPNLYWYRQAAGRGLQLLFYSVGIGQISSEVPQNLSASRPQDRQFILSSKKLLLSDSGFYLCAWSTGGVGTEAFFGQGTRLTVV.

The J gene is TRBJ2-2, the V gene TRBV18, with 13 positions matching TRBD2. The CDR3 has 18 amino acids. The germline gives CDR1 KGHSH, CDR2 LQKENI. With V trimmed by 3 bases and J by 3 bases, 7 bases remained unmatched. CDR3 sequence reads: CASSPLGTSGTYTGELFF. The CDR3 nucleotides are TGTGCCAGCTCACCCCTCGGGACTAGCGGGACGTACACCGGGGAGCTGTTTTTT.

This clone showed up just a few times. The chain links TRBV18 to TRBJ1-2; TRBD1 aligns across 9 bases. The germline V gene has CDR1 KGHSH and CDR2 LQKENI. The CDR3 extends over 16 amino acids. V lost 3 bases, J lost 4 bases, and 9 bases stayed unmatched. CDR3 loop: CASSPTPGQGSYGYTF. The CDR3 bases are TGTGCCAGCTCACCGACCCCGGGACAGGGAAGCTATGGCTACACCTTC.

The chain combines TRBV18 with TRBJ1-3; D not resolved. The germline V and J ends were trimmed by 1 base and 0 bases, with 10 bases remaining between them. Germline lookup yields CDR1 KGHSH and CDR2 LQKENI. This CDR3 is built from 16 residues. CDR3 sequence: CASSPLSANSGNTIYF. The CDR3, as DNA: TGTGCCAGCTCACCACTTTCCGCAAACTCTGGAAACACCATATATTTT.

The table lists this clone with many counts. This chain joins TRBV6-6 and TRBJ1-1; D is undetermined. The CDR3 totals 13 residues. V lost 6 bases, J lost 5 bases, and 13 bases lay in between. Germline V CDR1 and CDR2: MNHNY, SVGAGI (reference sequence). The CDR3 sequence: CASRYLRETEAFF. In DNA, the CDR3 is TGTGCCAGCAGATACCTCCGGGAGACTGAAGCTTTCTTT.

This clone showed up just a few times. The rearrangement uses TRBV6-1 and TRBJ2-1, with D maybe TRBD1 (6 bases). V was cut by 6 bases and J by 9 bases, with 12 bases left in between. Per germline, CDR1 MNHNS and CDR2 SASEGT. This CDR3 is 12 amino acids long. CDR3 in amino acids: CASRAGVGEQFF. The CDR3 region has the DNA TGTGCCAGCAGGGCAGGGGTAGGTGAGCAGTTCTTC.

This clone was detected once. The V call is TRBV5-1, the J call TRBJ2-7, with 13 bases that match TRBD2. Per germline, CDR1 SGHRS and CDR2 YFSETQ. CDR3 length: 15 residues. V lost 2 bases to trimming and J lost 7 bases; unmatched junction nucleotides: 6. This CDR3 reads CASSLPGLAGHEQYF. The CDR3 DNA follows: TGCGCCAGCAGCTTACCGGGACTAGCGGGACATGAGCAGTACTTC.

This clone came up a few times. The chain is built from TRBV5-4 and TRBJ2-1; 8 bases map to TRBD2. CDR3 size: 15 residues. CDR1 and CDR2 from the germline V gene are SGHNT and YYREEE (reference sequence). Germline trimming cut 4 bases from V and 7 bases from J; bases unmatched to any gene: 10. CDR3 nucleotides: TGTGCCAGCAGCCCGCTCGCGGGAGGTCGAAATGAGCAGTTCTTC. Its protein product is CASSPLAGGRNEQFF.

V is TRBV2 and J is TRBJ2-3; D is unclear. The V gene lost 10 bases and the J gene lost 0 bases, with 11 bases spanning the gap. Germline CDR1 SNHLY, CDR2 FYNNEI. The CDR3 contains 13 residues. The CDR3 here is CATAKDSTDTQYF. CDR3 coding DNA: TGTGCCACCGCGAAGGACAGCACAGATACGCAGTATTTT.

The chain couples TRBV6-5 to TRBJ2-1; 11 nucleotides line up with TRBD1. The J segment lost 14 bases and the V segment lost 10 bases, leaving 13 bases of the junction unmatched. Germline lookup yields CDR1 MNHEY and CDR2 SVGAGI. CDR3 length: 13 residues. CDR3 residues: CATKDRGLEHEFF. CDR3 bases: TGTGCCACTAAGGACAGGGGGCTAGAGCATGAGTTCTTC.

The V and J genes are TRBV5-1 and TRBJ2-2, with TRBD1 identical over 9 bases. Germline V gene data show CDR1 as SGHRS and CDR2 as YFSETQ. Trimming at V came to 4 bases and at J to 4 bases, leaving 5 bases not matched to a gene. CDR3 length: 15 amino acids. The CDR3 loop reads CASSRQGVLTGELFF. The CDR3 DNA reads TGCGCCAGCAGCCGACAGGGGGTTCTCACCGGGGAGCTGTTTTTT.

The chain combines TRBV19 with TRBJ1-6; 7 bases fit TRBD1. Losses at the gene ends were 6 bases for V and 14 bases for J; bases not matched to a gene: 13. The CDR3 covers 14 residues. Germline lookup yields CDR1 LNHDA and CDR2 SQIVND (reference sequence). The CDR3 protein is CASSRDRTSGTLHF. CDR3 DNA sequence: TGTGCCAGTAGCCGGGACAGAACTTCGGGGACCCTCCACTTT.

A word on this clone: Other DNA sequences from this sample encode an identical CDR3 as well. The chain combines TRBV5-1 with TRBJ2-7, with 11 bases fitting TRBD1. Germline V gene sequence: CDR1 SGHRS, CDR2 YFSETQ. V shed 4 bases and J 2 bases; nucleotides not matched to a gene: 2. The CDR3 is 14 amino acids. The CDR3 is CASSRGQGAYEQYF. The CDR3 DNA follows: TGCGCCAGCAGCAGGGGACAGGGGGCCTACGAGCAGTACTTC.